Following are 3 T cell receptor beta chains from one sample sequenced in a study of blood T cells in healthy people across ages. Using a J-beta primer mix together with a sample-barcoded 5' primer, a second PCR was run for roughly 7 to 12 cycles. TCRdb redid the calling of the 5' RACE reads with MiXCR, one entry per CDR3 protein. The repertoire consists of about 650,000 distinct CDR3 sequences, with approximately 29% occurring once and the leading ten covering less than 20%. Sequencing used blood. These receptor sequences come from a woman older than 75 in good health.

The V gene is TRBV5-5, the J gene TRBJ2-5; D gene uncertain. The CDR3 spans 13 residues. CDR1 and CDR2 from the germline V gene are SGHKS and YYEKEE (reference sequence). Trimming left V 3 bases short and J 11 bases short, with 17 bases between. The CDR3 DNA reads as TGTGCCAGCAGCTCCACGGGTTACAATGGGCAGTACTTC. Its translation is CASSSTGYNGQYF.

The table lists this clonotype with many counts. The chain is built from TRBV27 and TRBJ2-1, with D perhaps matching TRBD1 or TRBD2 (7 bases each). The V and J ends lost 2 bases and 6 bases respectively, with 17 bases between them. The CDR3 consists of 16 residues. Germline V lookup: CDR1 MNHEY, CDR2 SMNVEV (reference sequence). CDR3 bases: TGTGCCAGCAGTTTAAAGGGGCAGGGGGGGGTCAATGAGCAGTTCTTC. Translated, it gives CASSLKGQGGVNEQFF.

The table lists this clonotype with a count of one. At one end, the junction sequence differs from germline, possibly due to a read error. The rearrangement uses TRBV7-3 and TRBJ2-5; 7 nucleotides agree with TRBD2. There are 15 residues in the CDR3. The germline V gene has CDR1 SGHTA and CDR2 FQGTGA. The CDR3, as DNA: TGTGCCAGCAGCTTATCATTGACTAGCCTGGATGAGCAGTATTTC. Protein sequence: CASSLSLTSLDEQYF.